Each of the 32 T cell receptor beta chains below was sequenced from the same sample in a study of Ad26.COV2.S vaccination and SARS-CoV-2 variants (dated by TCRdb to the early 2020s). The sample's treatment or condition, from its label and the paper: about 20 received Ad26.COV2.S at low or high dose, single or two shots; 5 received placebo; per-sample allocation not given. Repertoires of vaccine and placebo recipients were sequenced from samples taken on day 63 after the first injection. The library was prepared using the immunoSEQ multiplex PCR assay. The table was pulled from immuneACCESS by TCRdb, which kept in-frame rearrangements only. Such tables lose some clones; where checked, under half of the loss comes from unresolved V genes, and the rest has no known cause. This sample has 300,000 to 350,000 clones in its table, and approximately 87% of those were observed once. The top ten clonotypes cover about 5% of the sample.

The source was peripheral blood, collected in a trial of Ad26.COV2.S vaccine versus placebo. The receptors originated from a person between 18 and 65 years old who received the Ad26.COV2.S COVID-19 vaccine or a placebo.

The chain combines TRBV20-1 with TRBJ2-1, with 11 bases matching TRBD2. The CDR3 runs to 17 residues. Germline CDR1 reads DFQATT; CDR2 reads SNEGSKA (reference sequence). The trim removed 3 bases at V and 6 bases at J, leaving 13 bases unmatched. The CDR3 DNA follows: TGCAGTGCTAGTACGACTAGCGGGATTTGGAATGCCAATGAGCAGTTCTTC. It encodes CSASTTSGIWNANEQFF.

V usage is TRBV6-1 and J usage is TRBJ2-1; D may be TRBD1 (6 bases). With 1 base removed from V and 5 bases from J, the gap between germline ends came to 21 bases. The germline V gene encodes CDR1 MNHNS and CDR2 SASEGT. CDR3 length equals 18 residues. In DNA form, the CDR3 reads TGTGCCAGCAGTGAAGGTCGGCTTGGGTACAGGGCCAACAATGAGCAGTTCTTC. Residues: CASSEGRLGYRANNEQFF.

CDR3 nucleotides: TGTGCCAGCAGGGATCAAGGGGTCTATGGCTACACCTTC. It is translated as CASRDQGVYGYTF. The chain recombines TRBV6-5 with TRBJ1-2; D might be TRBD1 (5 bases). Germline lookup yields CDR1 MNHEY and CDR2 SVGAGI. Trimming took off 6 bases at V and 4 bases at J, with 12 bases between the two ends. The CDR3 is 13 residues long.

This chain connects TRBV6-4 to TRBJ2-1, with TRBD2 as a possible D gene (5 bases). The V end was cut by 3 bases, the J end by 2 bases, with 8 bases between. Germline V gene data show CDR1 as MRHNA and CDR2 as SNTAGT. This CDR3 spans 14 amino acids. The CDR3 sequence: CASSEAGTYNEQFF. CDR3 sequence (DNA): TGTGCCAGCAGTGAGGCGGGCACCTACAATGAGCAGTTCTTC.

The chain uses TRBV3-1 (or the pseudogene TRBV3-2) and TRBJ2-7; perhaps D is TRBD1 or TRBD2 (5 bases each). This CDR3 region has 14 residues. Trimming took 1 base from V and 3 from J, leaving 10 bases between them. Germline V gene lookup returns CDR1 LGHDT and CDR2 YNNKEL (reference sequence). CDR3: CASSQGWDGYEQYF. The CDR3 DNA follows: TGTGCCAGCAGCCAAGGGTGGGACGGCTACGAGCAGTACTTC.

The chain carries TRBV3-1 (or the pseudogene TRBV3-2) and TRBJ2-3; the match to TRBD2 covers 8 bases. Germline trimming cut 0 bases from V and 1 base from J; bases unmatched to any gene: 12. From germline, CDR1 is LGHDT and CDR2 YNNKEL (reference sequence). The CDR3 extends over 19 amino acids. CDR3 DNA: TGTGCCAGCAGCCAAGATTACAAGCGGGGGAGGGGTGGCACAGATACGCAGTATTTT. The encoded protein is CASSQDYKRGRGGTDTQYF.

This clone was observed once. The rearrangement joins TRBV6-5 to TRBJ1-5; D possibly corresponds to TRBD1 (5 bases). The length of the CDR3 is 16 residues. CDR1 is MNHEY, CDR2 SVGAGI, per germline. Trimming removed 2 bases at V and 7 bases at J, with 18 bases between. CDR3 residues: CASSYEGRGSSQPQHF. The DNA for the CDR3 is TGTGCCAGCAGTTACGAGGGTCGGGGGAGCAGCCAGCCCCAGCATTTT.

The J gene is TRBJ1-2, the V gene TRBV12-5; D not certain. V shed 2 bases and J shed 8 bases, with 18 bases lying between them. This CDR3 is 15 amino acids long. The germline V gene has CDR1 LGHNT and CDR2 FRNRAP. The CDR3 coding sequence is TGTGCTAGTGGTTTGTTTTCCGGGGTCAATGGGGGCTACACCTTC. Translated, it gives CASGLFSGVNGGYTF.

This clone was seen a handful of times. The gene calls are TRBV5-4 and TRBJ1-2; D is unclear. This CDR3 is built from 13 residues. CDR1 and CDR2 (germline): SGHNT, YYREEE (reference sequence). Trimming pared 4 bases from V and 11 bases from J, leaving 18 bases between. The CDR3 coding sequence is TGTGCCAGCAGCCTGACTTTGGCACGGATGTACACCTTC. This translates into CASSLTLARMYTF.

This clone appeared once. CDR3 region: CASRALSGGSIETQYF. In DNA, the CDR3 is TGTGCCAGCAGGGCCTTGAGCGGGGGGTCCATAGAGACCCAGTACTTC. The V gene is TRBV2, the J gene TRBJ2-5, with 9 nucleotides matching TRBD2. With V trimmed by 6 bases and J by 4 bases, 12 bases remained unmatched. This CDR3 has 16 residues. The germline V gene encodes CDR1 SNHLY and CDR2 FYNNEI.

V and J are TRBV6-5 and TRBJ1-1, with D perhaps matching TRBD1 (5 bases). There are 12 residues in the CDR3. V lost 6 bases and J 11 bases, leaving 16 bases between the germline ends. Germline CDR1 and CDR2: MNHEY and SVGAGI. CDR3 coding DNA: TGTGCCAGCAGACGTGCCGGGGCGAGGGCTTTCTTT. It encodes CASRRAGARAFF.

The genes are TRBV6-5 and TRBJ1-2, with 7 bases lining up with TRBD1. Germline V gives CDR1 MNHEY, CDR2 SVGAGI. V lost 2 bases, J lost 8 bases, and 8 bases stayed unmatched. This CDR3 is built from 14 residues. The CDR3 region is CASSYGGTAGGYTF. The CDR3 DNA follows: TGTGCCAGCAGTTACGGAGGGACAGCGGGAGGCTACACCTTC.

This chain uses TRBV7-9 with TRBJ2-1, with 7 nucleotides matching TRBD1. The germline gives CDR1 SEHNR, CDR2 FQNEAQ (reference sequence). The CDR3 totals 15 residues. V dropped 2 bases and J dropped 6; count of bases not matched to a gene: 7. CDR3 in DNA: TGTGCCAGCAGCTTAAGGGGGCCGGTCTCCAATGAGCAGTTCTTC. Encoded protein: CASSLRGPVSNEQFF.

This clone was detected only once. The chain links TRBV4-1 to TRBJ2-7, with 8 bases matching TRBD1. Germline assignment: CDR1 MGHRA and CDR2 YSYEKL. The V segment lost 1 base and the J segment 3 bases; nucleotides outside the gene matches: 8. The CDR3 is 16 residues long. The CDR3 nucleotides are TGCGCCAGCAGCCAAGCAGGGGGCTATTTTATCTACGAGCAGTACTTC. Protein product: CASSQAGGYFIYEQYF.

The J gene is TRBJ2-1, the V gene TRBV7-3, with D possibly TRBD2 on 6 matching bases. Trimming stripped 2 bases from V and 2 bases from J, with 10 bases between. Germline-derived CDR1 and CDR2 are SGHTA and FQGTGA. The length of the CDR3 is 15 residues. The CDR3 DNA is TGTGCCAGCAGCTTAGTGGCGGGAACCTACAATGAGCAGTTCTTC. Translation gives CASSLVAGTYNEQFF.

This chain uses TRBV7-9 with TRBJ1-3; D is unclear. The CDR3 sequence is 13 residues long. Trimming left V 8 bases short and J 0 bases short, with 8 bases between. Germline CDR1 SEHNR, CDR2 FQNEAQ (reference sequence). Here the CDR3 DNA reads TGTGCCAGCGTGACGGACTCTGGAAACACCATATATTTT. Translation: CASVTDSGNTIYF.

The chain combines TRBV29-1 with TRBJ2-7; D remains ambiguous. CDR3 length equals 8 residues. Germline V gives CDR1 SQVTM, CDR2 ANQGSEA. The ends were cut back, 7 bases at V and 9 bases at J, with 7 bases in the middle. CDR3 sequence: CSALRQYV. The CDR3 coding sequence is TGCAGCGCCCTAAGGCAGTACGTC.

The chain combines TRBV2 with TRBJ1-1; D is unresolved. Germline assignment: CDR1 SNHLY and CDR2 FYNNEI. Trimming shortened V by 6 bases and J by 1 base, and 9 bases separated the two germline ends. The CDR3 loop spans 13 amino acids. CDR3: CASSWVENTEAFF. CDR3 sequence (DNA): TGTGCCAGCAGCTGGGTCGAGAACACTGAAGCTTTCTTT.

The V call is TRBV13, the J call TRBJ2-1, with 7 positions matching TRBD2. V shed 5 bases, J shed 3 bases, and the junction held 10 bases outside the gene matches. Germline V gene sequence: CDR1 PRHDT, CDR2 FYEKMQ (reference sequence). The CDR3 totals 16 residues. The CDR3 region has the DNA TGTGCCAGCAGCCCCATTCGGGGAGGGGACTACAATGAGCAGTTCTTC. Its protein product is CASSPIRGGDYNEQFF.

V and J are TRBV6-5 and TRBJ2-5, with D perhaps TRBD2 (7 bases). V shed 2 bases and J shed 4 bases, with 11 bases lying between them. This CDR3 has 14 residues. Germline CDR1 reads MNHEY; CDR2 reads SVGAGI. CDR3 nucleotide sequence: TGTGCCAGCAGTTACGTGGCGGGGGCAGAGACCCAGTACTTC. As protein: CASSYVAGAETQYF.

The genes are TRBV2 and TRBJ1-1, with 8 bases fitting TRBD1. Per germline, CDR1 SNHLY and CDR2 FYNNEI. This CDR3 comprises 14 residues. J lost 1 base, V lost 5 bases, and 3 bases had no gene match. The CDR3 sequence is CASSWDRSNTEAFF. The CDR3 coding sequence is TGTGCCAGCAGTTGGGACAGGTCGAACACTGAAGCTTTCTTT.

The genes are TRBV3-1 (or the pseudogene TRBV3-2) and TRBJ1-5; a weak D match, TRBD1 (5 bases). Looked up from germline, CDR1 is LGHDT and CDR2 is YNNKEL (reference sequence). This CDR3 is 15 amino acids long. Trimming took off 3 bases at V and 8 bases at J, with 17 bases between the two ends. The CDR3 region has the DNA TGTGCCAGCAGCCAGACCTTGGGACTTACAGAGCCCCAGCATTTT. Amino acids: CASSQTLGLTEPQHF.

This chain links TRBV6-6 with TRBJ1-5; D is ambiguous. There are 14 residues in the CDR3. Trimming took off 6 bases at V and 0 bases at J, with 9 bases between the two ends. Germline V gene sequence: CDR1 MNHNY, CDR2 SVGAGI (reference sequence). The CDR3 loop reads CASRGLNSNQPQHF. CDR3 in DNA: TGTGCCAGCAGGGGTTTAAATAGCAATCAGCCCCAGCATTTT.

This sequence joins TRBV4-3 and TRBJ2-1; the match to TRBD2 covers 8 bases. The length of the CDR3 is 16 residues. CDR1 is LGHNA, CDR2 YSLEER, per germline. V was clipped by 0 bases and J by 0 bases; unmatched bases: 1. The DNA of the CDR3 is TGCGCCAGCAGCCAAGATCGGGGGGGCTCCTACAATGAGCAGTTCTTC. Protein sequence: CASSQDRGGSYNEQFF.

V is TRBV28 and J is TRBJ1-1; D uncertain. Between the trimmed V and J ends, which lost 3 bases and 11 bases, there was a span of 13 bases. Germline V gene data show CDR1 as MDHEN and CDR2 as SYDVKM. The CDR3 covers 12 residues. This CDR3 is CASSFWEAHAFF. The CDR3 coding sequence is TGTGCCAGCAGTTTTTGGGAGGCGCACGCTTTCTTT.

CDR3 sequence reads: CASSESLIAGGGRDEQFF. In DNA, the CDR3 is TGTGCCAGCAGTGAATCATTGATAGCGGGAGGGGGTAGGGATGAGCAGTTCTTC. V is TRBV25-1 and J is TRBJ2-1, with TRBD2 matching 11 bases. The germline CDR1 and CDR2 sequences are MGHDK and SYGVNS. V lost 1 base, J lost 8 bases, and 13 bases stayed unmatched. The CDR3 covers 18 residues. Based on the CDR3 plus reference TRBV25-1 and TRBJ2-1, the full variable domain is EADIYQTPRYLVIGTGKKITLECSQTMGHDKMYWYQQDPGMELHLIHYSYGVNSTEKGDLSSESTVSRIRTEHFPLTLESARPSHTSQYLCASSESLIAGGGRDEQFFGPGTRLTVL.

The chain links TRBV15 to TRBJ2-5; D may correspond to TRBD1 or TRBD2 (6 bases each). Germline V gives CDR1 LNHNV, CDR2 YYDKDF (reference sequence). V lost 0 bases to trimming and J lost 2 bases, with 19 bases between them. This CDR3 spans 18 amino acids. The CDR3 bases are TGTGCCACCAGCAGAGATGGATCCGGGGGCCTAGGGCAAGAGACCCAGTACTTC. This sequence encodes CATSRDGSGGLGQETQYF. Full variable domain (remainder filled in from reference TRBV15 and TRBJ2-5): DAMVIQNPRYQVTQFGKPVTLSCSQTLNHNVMYWYQQKSSQAPKLLFHYYDKDFNNEADTPDNFQSRRPNTSFCFLDIRSPGLGDTAMYLCATSRDGSGGLGQETQYFGPGTRLLVL.

This chain uses TRBV4-1 with TRBJ1-1; D is undetermined. V shed 2 bases and J shed 8 bases, with 15 bases lying between them. CDR3 length: 14 residues. CDR1 and CDR2 from the germline V gene are MGHRA and YSYEKL. Here the CDR3 reads CASSQIGTEHEAFF. The CDR3 nucleotides are TGCGCCAGCAGCCAAATAGGTACGGAGCACGAAGCTTTCTTT.

For this clone: Different DNA sequences within this sample yield the same CDR3. The CDR3 region is CASSPGTDTQYF. Here the CDR3 DNA reads TGTGCCAGCAGCCCGGGGACAGATACGCAGTATTTT. The chain links TRBV5-4 to TRBJ2-3, with D maybe TRBD2 (5 bases). V was trimmed by 4 bases and J by 3 bases, leaving 6 bases between them. The CDR3 extends over 12 amino acids. The V gene's germline CDR1 is SGHNT and CDR2 YYREEE (reference sequence).

This chain connects TRBV4-3 to TRBJ2-3; D ambiguous. V dropped 0 bases and J dropped 4 bases, with 8 bases sitting between them. The CDR3 extends over 14 amino acids. CDR1 and CDR2 from the germline V gene are LGHNA and YSLEER. The CDR3, as DNA: TGCGCCAGCAGCCAAGATCGCCGGGCAGATACGCAGTATTTT. Its protein is CASSQDRRADTQYF.

The genes are TRBV6-5 and TRBJ2-7, with TRBD1 identical over 9 bases. The CDR3 extends over 14 amino acids. Germline V lookup: CDR1 MNHEY, CDR2 SVGAGI. Losses at the gene ends were 10 bases for V and 1 base for J; bases not matched to a gene: 8. The CDR3 DNA follows: TGTGCCACAATCGGGACAGGGTTGTCCTACGAGCAGTACGTC. Amino acids: CATIGTGLSYEQYV.

This clone was detected a few times. This chain links TRBV6-4 with TRBJ2-1, with 12 bases matching TRBD2. This CDR3 is 16 amino acids long. Trimming removed 5 bases from V and 7 bases from J; junction bases left unmatched: 9. Looked up from germline, CDR1 is MRHNA and CDR2 is SNTAGT. The CDR3 DNA reads as TGTGCCAGCAGTAGACTAGCGGGAGAGTCAGGAAATGAGCAGTTCTTC. As protein: CASSRLAGESGNEQFF.